Each of the 32 T cell receptor beta chains below was sequenced from the same sample in a study of blood T cell repertoires in COVID-19. This table comes from immunoSEQ multiplex PCR, and its TCRdb copy is limited to in-frame clones, with some not included. The sample lists about 360,000 clones, 86% occurring once. What was sequenced was peripheral blood. The receptors shown here come from a woman aged 60-75 years with COVID-19, enrolled during active disease.

This clone was counted only a few times. V and J are TRBV11-3 and TRBJ2-2, with 7 nucleotides matching TRBD1. The V and J ends lost 8 bases and 4 bases, in that order; junction bases with no gene match: 1. The germline V gene encodes CDR1 SGHNT and CDR2 YENEEA. The CDR3 is 12 amino acids. CDR3 residues: CASSGGTGELFF. The CDR3 nucleotides read TGTGCCAGCTCAGGGGGCACCGGGGAGCTGTTTTTT.

The count of this clone is one. V gene TRBV10-3 combines with J gene TRBJ2-5; D is possibly TRBD1 (5 bases). Germline CDR1 is ENHRY and CDR2 is SYGVKD. V was clipped by 11 bases and J by 0 bases, with 13 bases between them. The CDR3 is 13 amino acids. The CDR3 DNA follows: TGTGCCGCCCATCCAGGGAACCAAGAGACCCAGTACTTC. This codes for CAAHPGNQETQYF.

The chain uses TRBV11-3 and TRBJ1-1; TRBD1 matches at 8 bases. Germline V gives CDR1 SGHNT, CDR2 YENEEA. V shed 3 bases, J shed 4 bases, and the junction held 4 bases outside the gene matches. This CDR3 comprises 14 residues. The DNA for the CDR3 is TGTGCCAGCAGCTTGTCAGGGGGCGTCACTGAAGCTTTCTTT. This encodes CASSLSGGVTEAFF.

The chain couples TRBV4-2 to TRBJ2-7, with TRBD2 matching over 7 bases. The CDR3 consists of 13 residues. CDR1 is LGHNA and CDR2 is YNFKEQ in the germline V gene. V trimming: 2 bases; J trimming: 5 bases; junction bases outside the gene matches: 3. In DNA form, the CDR3 reads TGTGCCAGCAGCCAACGGGGAGGGCACGAGCAGTACTTC. Residues: CASSQRGGHEQYF.

This clone has only a few counts. The CDR3 sequence is CASSPVGGAYEQYF. For the CDR3, the DNA is TGCGCCAGCAGCCCGGTTGGGGGGGCCTACGAGCAGTACTTC. This chain uses TRBV5-1 with TRBJ2-7; 7 bases align to TRBD2. Per the germline V gene, CDR1 is SGHRS and CDR2 is YFSETQ. The V and J ends lost 4 bases and 2 bases, in that order; junction bases with no gene match: 6. The CDR3 length is 14 residues.

V is TRBV10-1 and J is TRBJ2-1; D is unclear. The CDR3 is 12 amino acids. Germline CDR1 is WNHNN and CDR2 is SYGVQD (reference sequence). V shed 4 bases and J shed 10 bases, with 11 bases lying between them. CDR3 bases: TGCGCCAGCAGTGTTTCTCAGAAGGAGCAGTTCTTC. This sequence encodes CASSVSQKEQFF.

This clone is a singleton in its sample. The chain uses TRBV6-2 or TRBV6-3 and TRBJ2-7; 10 nucleotides match TRBD2. The V gene's germline CDR1 is MNHEY and CDR2 SVGEGT. CDR3 size: 15 residues. V trimming: 4 bases; J trimming: 3 bases; junction bases outside the gene matches: 6. Here the CDR3 reads CASSFSSGGLYEQYF. The CDR3 DNA reads as TGTGCCAGCAGTTTCAGTAGCGGGGGGCTCTACGAGCAGTACTTC.

The chain joins TRBV3-1 (or the pseudogene TRBV3-2) to TRBJ2-3, with 8 bases aligning to TRBD2. Germline V gives CDR1 LGHDT, CDR2 YNNKEL (reference sequence). This CDR3 has 17 amino acids. V lost 3 bases to trimming and J lost 4 bases; unmatched junction nucleotides: 12. DNA for the CDR3: TGTGCCAGCAGCCACGTAGGCATAGCGGGGAGGCCAGATACGCAGTATTTT. Its protein is CASSHVGIAGRPDTQYF.

The V and J genes are TRBV5-5 and TRBJ2-3; a weak D match, TRBD2 (7 bases). The germline V gene encodes CDR1 SGHKS and CDR2 YYEKEE (reference sequence). Trimming left V 2 bases short and J 5 bases short, with 15 bases between. The CDR3 has 15 amino acids. DNA of the CDR3: TGTGCCAGCAGCTTCTCGGGGGGCCGGGGAGATACGCAGTATTTT. Its protein product is CASSFSGGRGDTQYF.

This clone was observed a handful of times. V is TRBV23-1 and J is TRBJ2-5, with 9 bases matching TRBD2. TRBV23-1 is an ORF for which the function is uncertain. This CDR3 comprises 17 residues. The V gene end was trimmed by 2 bases and the J gene end by 2 bases; junction bases not matched to a gene: 9. This chain's CDR3 is CASSQKAGGPRQETQYF. CDR3 nucleotides: TGCGCCAGCAGTCAAAAGGCGGGGGGGCCTCGACAAGAGACCCAGTACTTC.

The chain combines TRBV14 with TRBJ2-1; TRBD2 matches 7 bases. The CDR3 totals 12 residues. Per germline, CDR1 SGHDN and CDR2 FVKESK. V lost 5 bases and J lost 9; bases outside the gene matches: 4. CDR3 protein: CASSATSIEQFF. Here the CDR3 DNA reads TGTGCCAGCAGCGCGACTAGCATTGAGCAGTTCTTC.

The J gene is TRBJ1-5, the V gene TRBV5-5; TRBD1 matches at 11 bases. V lost 4 bases, J lost 11 bases, and 5 bases stayed unmatched. Germline V gene lookup returns CDR1 SGHKS and CDR2 YYEKEE (reference sequence). The CDR3 consists of 13 residues. The CDR3 bases are TGTGCCAGCAGCAGGACAGGGGGCCGGGCCCAGCATTTT. Residues: CASSRTGGRAQHF.

The genes are TRBV18 and TRBJ1-3, with D unresolved. CDR3 size: 16 residues. Germline values: CDR1 KGHSH, CDR2 LQKENI. V was cut by 2 bases and J by 0 bases, with 11 bases left in between. CDR3: CASSPVGLSSGNTIYF. The CDR3 nucleotides read TGTGCCAGCTCACCAGTTGGGCTGAGCTCTGGAAACACCATATATTTT. Filled out from reference TRBV18 and TRBJ1-3, the complete variable domain reads NAGVMQNPRHLVRRRGQEARLRCSPMKGHSHVYWYRQLPEEGLKFMVYLQKENIIDESGMPKERFSAEFPKEGPSILRIQQVVRGDSAAYFCASSPVGLSSGNTIYFGEGSWLTVV.

This clone appeared a single time. The rearrangement links TRBV9 to TRBJ1-3; the D gene is possibly TRBD1 (5 bases). Germline CDR1 is SGDLS and CDR2 is YYNGEE. CDR3 size: 18 residues. Between the trimmed V and J ends, which lost 1 base and 0 bases, there was a span of 17 bases. The CDR3 loop is CASSVSGGTANSGNTIYF. In DNA, the CDR3 is TGTGCCAGCAGCGTATCCGGTGGGACTGCGAACTCTGGAAACACCATATATTTT.

V gene TRBV7-2 combines with J gene TRBJ2-1; 7 nucleotides match TRBD1. After removal of 5 bases from V and 5 bases from J, the junction contained 0 bases not matched to a gene. The CDR3 runs to 12 residues. Germline V lookup: CDR1 SGHTA, CDR2 FQGNSA. CDR3 amino acids: CASSDRDNEQFF. The CDR3 nucleotides read TGTGCCAGCAGCGACAGGGACAATGAGCAGTTCTTC. Full variable domain (missing parts from reference TRBV7-2 and TRBJ2-1): GAGVSQSPSNKVTEKGKDVELRCDPISGHTALYWYRQSLGQGLEFLIYFQGNSAPDKSGLPSDRFSAERTGGSVSTLTIQRTQQEDSAVYLCASSDRDNEQFFGPGTRLTVL.

The rearrangement uses TRBV7-2 and TRBJ1-2; maybe TRBD1 (5 bases). V was shortened by 2 bases and J by 0 bases, with 7 bases between the two germline ends. CDR1 is SGHTA, CDR2 FQGNSA, per germline. The CDR3 covers 14 residues. The CDR3 protein is CASSLTGANYGYTF. The CDR3 region has the DNA TGTGCCAGCAGCTTAACAGGAGCTAACTATGGCTACACCTTC.

This clone was found once. This rearrangement joins TRBV4-3 to TRBJ2-7, with a possible D match to TRBD2 (5 bases). CDR3 length equals 15 residues. Deletions cut 1 base from V and 6 bases from J, with 16 bases between. CDR1 and CDR2 from the germline V gene are LGHNA and YSLEER. CDR3 sequence: CASSQVGSRSGEQYF. The CDR3 nucleotides are TGCGCCAGCAGCCAAGTGGGGAGTCGGAGTGGCGAGCAGTACTTC.

V is TRBV5-1 and J is TRBJ1-6; 11 nucleotides agree with TRBD1. Trimming removed 3 bases from V and 6 bases from J; junction bases left unmatched: 2. Per germline, CDR1 SGHRS and CDR2 YFSETQ. This CDR3 comprises 15 residues. The CDR3 nucleotides are TGCGCCAGCAGCTCGGGACAGGGGGGTAATTCACCCCTCCACTTT. Translating gives CASSSGQGGNSPLHF.

A word on this clone: Within the sample, other DNA sequences also encode this same CDR3. The chain carries TRBV6-5 and TRBJ1-6; the D is unclear. Germline CDR1 MNHEY, CDR2 SVGAGI. V was clipped by 2 bases and J by 7 bases, with 3 bases between them. The CDR3 is 12 residues long. The DNA for the CDR3 is TGTGCCAGCAGTTACCTCAATTCACCCCTCCACTTT. Protein product: CASSYLNSPLHF.

The chain is built from TRBV6-5 and TRBJ1-4; TRBD1 matches at 7 bases. Looked up from germline, CDR1 is MNHEY and CDR2 is SVGAGI. The CDR3 contains 15 residues. With V trimmed by 5 bases and J by 0 bases, 3 bases remained unmatched. CDR3 sequence: CASSRQGATNEKLFF. CDR3 sequence (DNA): TGTGCCAGCAGTAGGCAGGGGGCAACTAATGAAAAACTGTTTTTT.

The chain recombines TRBV7-2 with TRBJ2-3; possible D gene TRBD1, 5 bases. The V end lost 3 bases, the J end lost 1 base, and 20 bases lay between the germline ends. The germline V gene encodes CDR1 SGHTA and CDR2 FQGNSA. The length of the CDR3 is 18 residues. The CDR3 DNA is TGTGCCAGCAGCTTCAATCCTCAGGGCGCCTTGGGCACAGATACGCAGTATTTT. Protein product: CASSFNPQGALGTDTQYF.

The genes are TRBV10-3 and TRBJ2-1, with a possible D match to TRBD1 (6 bases). Germline assignment: CDR1 ENHRY and CDR2 SYGVKD. Deletions cut 3 bases from V and 2 bases from J, with 14 bases between. The CDR3 is made up of 16 amino acids. CDR3 in amino acids: CAISEGGPGTYNEQFF. The CDR3 nucleotides read TGTGCCATCAGTGAAGGGGGACCTGGAACCTACAATGAGCAGTTCTTC.

CDR3: CASSVGWRGSGGSYEQYF. The CDR3 nucleotides read TGTGCCAGCAGCGTAGGGTGGAGGGGTAGCGGGGGATCCTACGAGCAGTACTTC. The chain uses TRBV9 and TRBJ2-7, with 9 bases fitting TRBD2. This CDR3 is 18 amino acids long. The J segment lost 1 base and the V segment lost 0 bases, leaving 11 bases of the junction unmatched. Germline CDR1 reads SGDLS; CDR2 reads YYNGEE. Combining the CDR3 with reference TRBV9 and TRBJ2-7 gives the whole variable domain DSGVTQTPKHLITATGQRVTLRCSPRSGDLSVYWYQQSLDQGLQFLIQYYNGEERAKGNILERFSAQQFPDLHSELNLSSLELGDSALYFCASSVGWRGSGGSYEQYFGPGTRLTVT.

This clone was detected only a few times. The V and J genes are TRBV21-1 and TRBJ1-2; the table's D call, TRBD1, was not checked against the DNA. TRBV21-1 is designated a pseudogene. The CDR3 sequence is 14 residues long. This chain's CDR3 is CASRPDRGNYGYTF. The CDR3 DNA sequence: TGTGCCAGCAGGCCCGACAGGGGTAACTATGGCTACACCTTC.

The chain joins TRBV12-3 or TRBV12-4 to TRBJ2-7; possible D gene TRBD2, 5 bases. The CDR3 sequence is 13 residues long. The V gene lost 3 bases and the J gene lost 4 bases, with 10 bases spanning the gap. CDR3 sequence reads: CASSFGVTYEQYF. In DNA, the CDR3 is TGTGCCAGCAGTTTCGGGGTTACTTACGAGCAGTACTTC.

The rearrangement joins TRBV6-2 or TRBV6-3 to TRBJ1-3; TRBD1 is a possible D gene (6 bases). Germline V gives CDR1 MNHEY, CDR2 SVGEGT. The ends were cut back, 0 bases at V and 2 bases at J, with 11 bases in the middle. The CDR3 totals 16 residues. Here the CDR3 reads CASSYSMGAPGNTIYF. In DNA, the CDR3 is TGTGCCAGCAGTTACTCGATGGGGGCACCTGGAAACACCATATATTTT.

The chain uses TRBV4-1 and TRBJ1-4, with 11 bases aligning to TRBD1. Germline V CDR1 and CDR2: MGHRA, YSYEKL. J gave up 8 bases and V 0 bases, and 5 bases lay outside the gene matches. This CDR3 is built from 16 residues. Written as DNA, the CDR3 is TGCGCCAGCAGCCAAGATTGGGGACAGGGGGAAGAAAAACTGTTTTTT. Amino acids: CASSQDWGQGEEKLFF.

V and J are TRBV5-6 and TRBJ1-2, with TRBD1 matching 7 bases. The V and J ends lost 5 bases and 5 bases, in that order; junction bases with no gene match: 6. Germline V lookup: CDR1 SGHDT, CDR2 YYEEEE. The CDR3 runs to 13 residues. CDR3 sequence reads: CASRSQGLYGYTF. The CDR3 coding sequence is TGTGCCAGCAGATCACAGGGGTTGTATGGCTACACCTTC.

J is TRBJ2-2 and V is TRBV4-3; the D gene is possibly TRBD2 (5 bases). Between the trimmed V and J ends, which lost 0 bases and 0 bases, there was a span of 14 bases. CDR1 is LGHNA, CDR2 YSLEER, per germline. The CDR3 sequence is 18 residues long. Here the CDR3 reads CASSQDYSGGANTGELFF. As DNA, the CDR3 is TGCGCCAGCAGCCAAGATTACAGCGGTGGGGCGAACACCGGGGAGCTGTTTTTT.

The chain recombines TRBV30 with TRBJ1-5; unclear D gene. The V end was cut by 2 bases, the J end by 1 base, with 6 bases between. CDR1 and CDR2 (germline): GTSNPN, SVGIG (reference sequence). CDR3 length equals 13 residues. CDR3 sequence reads: CAWSPGSNQPQHF. The CDR3 nucleotides are TGTGCCTGGAGTCCGGGGAGCAATCAGCCCCAGCATTTT.

The sample holds many counts of this clone. The rearrangement joins TRBV5-1 to TRBJ1-6; 7 bases match TRBD1. The CDR3 contains 14 residues. The V gene end was trimmed by 3 bases and the J gene end by 6 bases; junction bases not matched to a gene: 3. Germline CDR1 SGHRS, CDR2 YFSETQ. The CDR3 here is CASSSGQFNSPLHF. The CDR3 DNA reads TGCGCCAGCAGCTCGGGACAGTTTAATTCACCCCTCCACTTT.

V gene TRBV6-2 or TRBV6-3 combines with J gene TRBJ2-1; 9 bases line up with TRBD2. The trim removed 0 bases at V and 8 bases at J, leaving 8 bases unmatched. The CDR3 sequence is 16 residues long. Looked up from germline, CDR1 is MNHEY and CDR2 is SVGEGT. The CDR3 loop reads CASSYSRGGRPHEQFF. Here the CDR3 DNA reads TGTGCCAGCAGTTACTCGCGGGGGGGGAGACCCCATGAGCAGTTCTTC.